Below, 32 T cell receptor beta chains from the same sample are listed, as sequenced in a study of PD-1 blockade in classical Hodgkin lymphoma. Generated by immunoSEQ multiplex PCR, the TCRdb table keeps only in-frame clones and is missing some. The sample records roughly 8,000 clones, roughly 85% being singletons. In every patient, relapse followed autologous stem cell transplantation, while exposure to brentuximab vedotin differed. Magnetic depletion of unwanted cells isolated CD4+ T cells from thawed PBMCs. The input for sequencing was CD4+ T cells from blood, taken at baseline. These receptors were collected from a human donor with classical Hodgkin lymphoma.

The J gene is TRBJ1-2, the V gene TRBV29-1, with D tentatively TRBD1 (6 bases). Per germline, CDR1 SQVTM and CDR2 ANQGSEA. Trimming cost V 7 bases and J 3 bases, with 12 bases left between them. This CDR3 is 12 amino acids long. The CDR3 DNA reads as TGCAGCGGACAGGACAGATACTATGGCTACACCTTC. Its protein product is CSGQDRYYGYTF.

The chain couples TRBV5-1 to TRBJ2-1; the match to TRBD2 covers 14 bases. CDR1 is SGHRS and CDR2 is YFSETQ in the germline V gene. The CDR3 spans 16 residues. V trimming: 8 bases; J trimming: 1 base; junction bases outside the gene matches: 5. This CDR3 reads CASATSGGASYNEQFF. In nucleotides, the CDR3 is TGCGCCAGTGCGACTAGCGGGGGGGCGTCCTACAATGAGCAGTTCTTC.

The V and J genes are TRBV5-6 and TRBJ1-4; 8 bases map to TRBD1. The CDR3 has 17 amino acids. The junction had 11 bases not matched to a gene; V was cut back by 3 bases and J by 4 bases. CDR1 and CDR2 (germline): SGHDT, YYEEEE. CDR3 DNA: TGTGCCAGCAGCTCCCCCGGCGGGGGACAGGTTAATGAAAAACTGTTTTTT. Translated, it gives CASSSPGGGQVNEKLFF.

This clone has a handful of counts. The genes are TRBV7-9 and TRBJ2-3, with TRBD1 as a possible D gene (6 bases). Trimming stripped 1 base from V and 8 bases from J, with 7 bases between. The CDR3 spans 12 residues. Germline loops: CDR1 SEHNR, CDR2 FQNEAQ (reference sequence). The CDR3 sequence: CASSLVGGTQYF. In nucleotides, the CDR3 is TGTGCCAGCAGCTTAGTAGGGGGTACGCAGTATTTT.

The CDR3, as DNA: TGTGCCTGGAGTGTAACAGGGGGAAACGAGCAGTACTTC. Residues: CAWSVTGGNEQYF. The chain uses TRBV30 and TRBJ2-7; 8 bases match TRBD1. V was pared by 0 bases and J by 5 bases, with 3 bases of the junction left unmatched. This CDR3 is 13 amino acids long. Germline-derived CDR1 and CDR2 are GTSNPN and SVGIG (reference sequence).

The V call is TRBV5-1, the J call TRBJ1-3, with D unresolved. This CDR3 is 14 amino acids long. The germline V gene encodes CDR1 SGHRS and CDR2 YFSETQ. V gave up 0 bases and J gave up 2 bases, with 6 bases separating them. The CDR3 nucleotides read TGCGCCAGCAGCTTGGATACAGCTGGAAACACCATATATTTT. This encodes CASSLDTAGNTIYF.

In DNA form, the CDR3 reads TGTGCCAGCAGCCGGGACAGCGACTCCTACAATGAGCAGTTCTTC. Protein product: CASSRDSDSYNEQFF. The rearrangement uses TRBV7-3 and TRBJ2-1; TRBD1 agrees at 7 bases. J was trimmed by 0 bases and V by 5 bases; bases with no gene match: 4. This CDR3 is built from 15 residues. CDR1 SGHTA and CDR2 FQGTGA come from the germline V gene.

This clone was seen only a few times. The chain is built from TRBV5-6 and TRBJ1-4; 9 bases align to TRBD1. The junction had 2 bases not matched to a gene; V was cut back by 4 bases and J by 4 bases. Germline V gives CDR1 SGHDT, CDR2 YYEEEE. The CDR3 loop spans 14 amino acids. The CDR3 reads CASSETGGNEKLFF. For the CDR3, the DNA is TGTGCCAGCAGCGAGACAGGGGGTAATGAAAAACTGTTTTTT.

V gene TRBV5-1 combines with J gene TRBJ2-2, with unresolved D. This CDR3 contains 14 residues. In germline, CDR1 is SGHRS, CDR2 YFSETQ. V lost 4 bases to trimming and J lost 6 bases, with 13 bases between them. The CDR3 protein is CASSPDSIAGELFF. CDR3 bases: TGCGCCAGCAGCCCCGACTCAATCGCCGGGGAGCTGTTTTTT. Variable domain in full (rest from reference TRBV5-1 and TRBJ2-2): KAGVTQTPRYLIKTRGQQVTLSCSPISGHRSVSWYQQTPGQGLQFLFEYFSETQRNKGNFPGRFSGRQFSNSRSEMNVSTLELGDSALYLCASSPDSIAGELFFGEGSRLTVL.

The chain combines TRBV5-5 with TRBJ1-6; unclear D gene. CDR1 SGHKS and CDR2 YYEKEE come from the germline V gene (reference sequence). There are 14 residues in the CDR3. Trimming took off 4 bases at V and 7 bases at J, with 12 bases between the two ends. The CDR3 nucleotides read TGTGCCAGCAGCCCCCATCGGCAAAATTCACCCCTCCACTTT. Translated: CASSPHRQNSPLHF.

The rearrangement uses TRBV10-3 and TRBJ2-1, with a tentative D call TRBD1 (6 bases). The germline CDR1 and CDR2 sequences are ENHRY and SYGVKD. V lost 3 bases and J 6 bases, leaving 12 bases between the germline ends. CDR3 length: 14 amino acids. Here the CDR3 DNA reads TGTGCCATCAGTGATCCCAGGGGCGTCAATGAGCAGTTCTTC. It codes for CAISDPRGVNEQFF.

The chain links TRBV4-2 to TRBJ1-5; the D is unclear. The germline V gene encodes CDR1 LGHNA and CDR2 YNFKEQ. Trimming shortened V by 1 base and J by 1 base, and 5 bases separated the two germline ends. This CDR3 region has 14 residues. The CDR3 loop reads CASSQVRSNQPQHF. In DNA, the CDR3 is TGTGCCAGCAGCCAAGTCAGAAGCAATCAGCCCCAGCATTTT.

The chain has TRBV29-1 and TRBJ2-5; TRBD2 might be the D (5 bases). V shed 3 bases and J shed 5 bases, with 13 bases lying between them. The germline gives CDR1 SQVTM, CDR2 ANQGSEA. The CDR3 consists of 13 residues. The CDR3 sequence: CSVEASWKETQYF. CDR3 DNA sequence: TGCAGCGTTGAGGCTAGCTGGAAGGAGACCCAGTACTTC.

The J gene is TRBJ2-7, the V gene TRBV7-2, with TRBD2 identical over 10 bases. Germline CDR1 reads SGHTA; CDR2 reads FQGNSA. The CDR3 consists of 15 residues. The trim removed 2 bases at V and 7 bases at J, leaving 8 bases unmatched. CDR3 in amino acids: CASSLQWTSGGEQYF. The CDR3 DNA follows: TGTGCCAGCAGCTTACAATGGACTAGCGGAGGTGAGCAGTACTTC.

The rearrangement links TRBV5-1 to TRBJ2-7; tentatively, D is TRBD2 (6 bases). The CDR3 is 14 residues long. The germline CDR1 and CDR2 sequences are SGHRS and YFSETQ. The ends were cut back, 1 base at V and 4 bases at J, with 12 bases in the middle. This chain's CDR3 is CASSLLWGEYEQYF. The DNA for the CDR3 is TGCGCCAGCAGCTTGCTCTGGGGGGAATACGAGCAGTACTTC.

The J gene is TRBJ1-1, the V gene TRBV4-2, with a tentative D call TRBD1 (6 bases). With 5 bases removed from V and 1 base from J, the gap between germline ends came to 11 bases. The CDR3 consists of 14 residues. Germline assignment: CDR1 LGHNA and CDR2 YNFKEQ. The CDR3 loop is CASSLGAGNTEAFF. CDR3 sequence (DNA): TGTGCCAGCAGCTTGGGGGCGGGGAACACTGAAGCTTTCTTT.

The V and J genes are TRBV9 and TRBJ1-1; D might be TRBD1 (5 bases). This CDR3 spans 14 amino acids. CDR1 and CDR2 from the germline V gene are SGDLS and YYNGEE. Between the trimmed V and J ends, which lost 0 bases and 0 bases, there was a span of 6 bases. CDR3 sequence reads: CASSVGGVNTEAFF. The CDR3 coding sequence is TGTGCCAGCAGCGTAGGGGGCGTGAACACTGAAGCTTTCTTT.

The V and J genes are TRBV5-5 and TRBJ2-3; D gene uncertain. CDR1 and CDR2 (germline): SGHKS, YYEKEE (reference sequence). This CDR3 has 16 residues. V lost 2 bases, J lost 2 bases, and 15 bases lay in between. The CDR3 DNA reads TGTGCCAGCAGCTTATTTTACCCCATCTTCACAGATACGCAGTATTTT. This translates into CASSLFYPIFTDTQYF.

This CDR3 reads CASSVNGEVSDTQYF. The CDR3 DNA reads as TGCGCCAGCAGCGTAAACGGGGAGGTCTCAGATACGCAGTATTTT. J is TRBJ2-3 and V is TRBV5-1, with a possible D match to TRBD2 (6 bases). The CDR3 consists of 15 residues. V was cut by 4 bases and J by 4 bases, with 16 bases left in between. Germline V lookup: CDR1 SGHRS, CDR2 YFSETQ.

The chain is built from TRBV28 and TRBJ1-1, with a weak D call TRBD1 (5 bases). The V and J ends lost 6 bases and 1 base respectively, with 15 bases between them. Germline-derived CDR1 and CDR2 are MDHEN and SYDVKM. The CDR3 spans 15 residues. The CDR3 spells CASRGGVRRNTEAFF. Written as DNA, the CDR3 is TGTGCCAGCAGGGGGGGGGTCCGGAGGAACACTGAAGCTTTCTTT.

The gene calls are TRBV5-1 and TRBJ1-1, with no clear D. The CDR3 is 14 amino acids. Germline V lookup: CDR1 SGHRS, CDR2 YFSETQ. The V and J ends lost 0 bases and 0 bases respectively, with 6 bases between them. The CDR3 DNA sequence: TGCGCCAGCAGCTTGGCTGGTATGAACACTGAAGCTTTCTTT. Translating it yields CASSLAGMNTEAFF.

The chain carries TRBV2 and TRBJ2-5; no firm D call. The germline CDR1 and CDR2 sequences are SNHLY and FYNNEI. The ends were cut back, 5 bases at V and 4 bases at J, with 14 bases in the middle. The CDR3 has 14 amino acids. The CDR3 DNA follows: TGTGCCAGCAGTTTTGGGGTCTCAGGAGAGACCCAGTACTTC. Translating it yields CASSFGVSGETQYF.

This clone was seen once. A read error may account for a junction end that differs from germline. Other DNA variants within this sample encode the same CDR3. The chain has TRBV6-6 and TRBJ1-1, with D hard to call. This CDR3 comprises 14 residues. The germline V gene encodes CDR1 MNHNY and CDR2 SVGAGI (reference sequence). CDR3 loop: CASRYSNRNTEAFF. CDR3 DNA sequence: TGTGCCAGCAGGTACTCGAATAGGAACACTGAAGCTTTCTTT.

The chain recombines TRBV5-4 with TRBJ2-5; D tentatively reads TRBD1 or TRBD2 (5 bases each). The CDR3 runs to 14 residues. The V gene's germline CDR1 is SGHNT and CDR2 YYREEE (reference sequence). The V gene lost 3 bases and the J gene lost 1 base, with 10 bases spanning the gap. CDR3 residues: CASSSAGTQETQYF. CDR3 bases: TGTGCCAGCAGCTCGGCAGGGACCCAAGAGACCCAGTACTTC.

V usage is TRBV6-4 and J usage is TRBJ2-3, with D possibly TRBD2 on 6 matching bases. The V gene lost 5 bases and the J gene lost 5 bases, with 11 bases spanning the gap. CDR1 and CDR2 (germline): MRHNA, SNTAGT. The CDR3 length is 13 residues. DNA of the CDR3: TGTGCCAGCAGTCGGCGGGAAGGAGATACGCAGTATTTT. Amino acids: CASSRREGDTQYF.

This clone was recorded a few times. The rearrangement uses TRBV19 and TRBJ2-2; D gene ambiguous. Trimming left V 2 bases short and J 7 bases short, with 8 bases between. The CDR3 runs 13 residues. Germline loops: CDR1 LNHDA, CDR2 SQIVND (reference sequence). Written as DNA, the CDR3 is TGTGCCAGTAGTATAATAGGGAACGGGGAGCTGTTTTTT. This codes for CASSIIGNGELFF.

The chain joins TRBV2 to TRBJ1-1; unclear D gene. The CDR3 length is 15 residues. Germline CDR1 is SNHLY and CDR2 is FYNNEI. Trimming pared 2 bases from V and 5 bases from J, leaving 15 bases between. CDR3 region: CASSETAALETEAFF. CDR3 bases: TGTGCCAGCAGTGAAACGGCGGCCTTAGAGACTGAAGCTTTCTTT.

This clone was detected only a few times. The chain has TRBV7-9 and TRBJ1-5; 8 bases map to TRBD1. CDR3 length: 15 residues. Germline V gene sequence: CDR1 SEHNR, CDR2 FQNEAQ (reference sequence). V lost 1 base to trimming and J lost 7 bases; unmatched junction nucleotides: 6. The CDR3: CASSLGTGYNQPQHF. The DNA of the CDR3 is TGTGCCAGCAGCTTAGGGACAGGGTATAACCAGCCCCAGCATTTT.

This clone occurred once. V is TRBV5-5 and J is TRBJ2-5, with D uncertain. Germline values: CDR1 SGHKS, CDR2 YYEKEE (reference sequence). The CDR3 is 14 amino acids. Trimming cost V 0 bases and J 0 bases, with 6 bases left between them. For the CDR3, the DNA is TGTGCCAGCAGCTTGGGTCCGAACCAAGAGACCCAGTACTTC. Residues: CASSLGPNQETQYF.

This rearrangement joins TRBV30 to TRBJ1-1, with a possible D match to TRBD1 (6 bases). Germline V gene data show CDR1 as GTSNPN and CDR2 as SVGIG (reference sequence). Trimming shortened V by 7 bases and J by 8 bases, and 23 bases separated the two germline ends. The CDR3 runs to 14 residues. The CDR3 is CASPKQGIRSEAFF. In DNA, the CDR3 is TGTGCCTCTCCAAAACAGGGAATTCGGTCAGAAGCTTTCTTT. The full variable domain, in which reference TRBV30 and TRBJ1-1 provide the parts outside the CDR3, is SQTIHQWPATLVQPVGSPLSLECTVEGTSNPNLYWYRQAAGRGLQLLFYSVGIGQISSEVPQNLSASRPQDRQFILSSKKLLLSDSGFYLCASPKQGIRSEAFFGQGTRLTVV.

In nucleotides, the CDR3 is TGTGCCAGCAGTCTCCAGACCGGGACAGGGGGCGAGCAGTACTTC. Residues: CASSLQTGTGGEQYF. The chain links TRBV28 to TRBJ2-7; TRBD1 matches 11 bases. V trimming: 5 bases; J trimming: 6 bases; junction bases outside the gene matches: 9. Germline CDR1 MDHEN, CDR2 SYDVKM. The CDR3 sequence is 15 residues long.

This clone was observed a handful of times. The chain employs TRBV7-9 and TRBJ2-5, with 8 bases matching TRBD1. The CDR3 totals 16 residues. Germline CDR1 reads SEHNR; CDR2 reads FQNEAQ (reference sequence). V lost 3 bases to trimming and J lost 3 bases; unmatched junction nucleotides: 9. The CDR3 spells CASSLTGATSKETQYF. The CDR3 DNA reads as TGTGCCAGCAGCTTGACAGGGGCTACCTCCAAAGAGACCCAGTACTTC.